Sequencing of this T cell receptor (beta chain) was carried out in a study of blood T cells in healthy people across ages. Combining a sample-barcoded 5' primer with a J-beta primer mix, a second PCR ran for roughly 6 to 12 cycles. Each of the samples gave a minimum of 2.5 million paired-end reads that contained CDR3. One entry per CDR3 protein results from TCRdb running MiXCR on the 5' RACE reads. The table shows approximately 810,000 distinct CDR3 sequences, with more than 25% occurring only once. The CDR3 runs to 14 residues. Germline-derived CDR1 and CDR2 are MNHEY and SVGEGT. J gave up 8 bases and V 4 bases, and 8 bases lay outside the gene matches.

The TCR sequence derives from a woman at least 80 years old in good health. The J gene is TRBJ2-3, the V gene TRBV6-2 or TRBV6-3; 8 nucleotides line up with TRBD2. Source material: blood. Written as DNA, the CDR3 is TGTGCCAGCAGTTTGGGACGGGGGGGAAGTACGCAGTATTTT. Protein product: CASSLGRGGSTQYF.